This TCR beta chain came from a study of T cell responses to AZD1222 COVID-19 vaccine. Assay: immunoSEQ multiplex PCR; the TCRdb copy retains only in-frame clones and omits some. Of some 150,000 clones in the sample, approximately 88% were seen once. This clone has a handful of counts. The antigen is unknown. The CDR3 sequence is 11 residues long. The V end lost 6 bases, the J end lost 9 bases, and 11 bases lay between the germline ends. Germline CDR1 and CDR2: SGHTA and FQGNSA. Overall study results and limits: In a largely white British group with more females than males, clonal diversity was possibly underestimated.

The sequencing used peripheral blood, collected 28 days after the second AZD1222 dose. The chain employs TRBV7-2 and TRBJ1-1, with D uncertain. This receptor was taken from an adult who received the AZD1222 COVID-19 vaccine. CDR3 loop: CASRGRQQAFF. The CDR3 nucleotides read TGTGCCAGCAGGGGTAGGCAGCAAGCTTTCTTT.